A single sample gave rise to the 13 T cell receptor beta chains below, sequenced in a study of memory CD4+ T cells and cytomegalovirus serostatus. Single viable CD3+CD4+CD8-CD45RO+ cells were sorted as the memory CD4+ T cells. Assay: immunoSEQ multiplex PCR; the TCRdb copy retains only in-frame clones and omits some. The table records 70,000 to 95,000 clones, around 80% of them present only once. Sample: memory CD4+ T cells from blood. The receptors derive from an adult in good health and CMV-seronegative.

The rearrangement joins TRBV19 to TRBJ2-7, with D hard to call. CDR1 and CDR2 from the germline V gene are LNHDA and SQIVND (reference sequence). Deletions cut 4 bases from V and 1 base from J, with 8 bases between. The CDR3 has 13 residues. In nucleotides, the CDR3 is TGTGCCAGTAGTAAGGACGCATCCTACGAGCAGTACTTC. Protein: CASSKDASYEQYF.

CDR3 amino acids: CAWSYSGNTIYF. The CDR3, as DNA: TGTGCCTGGTCTTACTCTGGAAACACCATATATTTT. The chain has TRBV30 and TRBJ1-3; D gene unclear. Germline-derived CDR1 and CDR2 are GTSNPN and SVGIG (reference sequence). Trimming shortened V by 5 bases and J by 0 bases, and 5 bases separated the two germline ends. The CDR3 loop spans 12 amino acids.

This CDR3 is CASSEWGGYTF. The CDR3 DNA sequence: TGTGCCAGCAGTGAATGGGGAGGCTACACCTTC. The genes are TRBV2 and TRBJ1-2; D is undetermined. CDR1 and CDR2 from the germline V gene are SNHLY and FYNNEI. V lost 2 bases and J 8 bases, leaving 6 bases between the germline ends. This CDR3 has 11 amino acids.

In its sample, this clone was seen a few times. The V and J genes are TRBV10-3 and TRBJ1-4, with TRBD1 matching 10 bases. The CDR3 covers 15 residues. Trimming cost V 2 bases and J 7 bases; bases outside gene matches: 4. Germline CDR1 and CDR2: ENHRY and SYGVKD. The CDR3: CAISEPTGGGEKLFF. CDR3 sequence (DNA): TGTGCCATCAGTGAGCCGACAGGGGGCGGTGAAAAACTGTTTTTT.

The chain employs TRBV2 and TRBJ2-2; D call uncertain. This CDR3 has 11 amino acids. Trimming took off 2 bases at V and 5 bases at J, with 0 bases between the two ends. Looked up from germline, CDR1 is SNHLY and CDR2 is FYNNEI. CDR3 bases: TGTGCCAGCAGTGAAACCGGGGAGCTGTTTTTT. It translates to CASSETGELFF.

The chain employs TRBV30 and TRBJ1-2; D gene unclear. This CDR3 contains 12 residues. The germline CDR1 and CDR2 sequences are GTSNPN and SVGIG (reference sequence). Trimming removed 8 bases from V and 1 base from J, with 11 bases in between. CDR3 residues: CARSGNNYGYTF. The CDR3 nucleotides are TGTGCCAGATCGGGCAATAACTATGGCTACACCTTC.

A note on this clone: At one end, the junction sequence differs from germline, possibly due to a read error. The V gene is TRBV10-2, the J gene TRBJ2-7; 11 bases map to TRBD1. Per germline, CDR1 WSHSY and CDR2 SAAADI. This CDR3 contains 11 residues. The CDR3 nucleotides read TGCGCCAGCAGGGGACAGGGGGACTTGGACTTC. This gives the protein CASRGQGDLDF.

The CDR3 DNA reads as TGTGCCAGCAGCCTAAACCCCCGGACAGGGGGCAGTGGCTACACCTTC. The encoded protein is CASSLNPRTGGSGYTF. V usage is TRBV14 and J usage is TRBJ1-2, with 11 bases identical to TRBD1. The CDR3 runs to 16 residues. Trimming removed 4 bases from V and 7 bases from J; junction bases left unmatched: 11. Germline lookup yields CDR1 SGHDN and CDR2 FVKESK.

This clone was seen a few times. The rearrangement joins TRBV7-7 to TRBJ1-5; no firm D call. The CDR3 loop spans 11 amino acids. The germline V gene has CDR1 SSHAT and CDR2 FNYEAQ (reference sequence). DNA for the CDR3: TGTGCTAGTTTAACAGAACAGCCCCAGCATTTT. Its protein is CASLTEQPQHF. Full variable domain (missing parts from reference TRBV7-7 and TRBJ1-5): GAGVSQSPRYKVTKRGQDVTLRCDPISSHATLYWYQQALGQGPEFLTYFNYEAQPDKSGLPSDRFSAERPEGSISTLTIQRTEQRDSAMYRCASLTEQPQHFGDGTRLSIL.

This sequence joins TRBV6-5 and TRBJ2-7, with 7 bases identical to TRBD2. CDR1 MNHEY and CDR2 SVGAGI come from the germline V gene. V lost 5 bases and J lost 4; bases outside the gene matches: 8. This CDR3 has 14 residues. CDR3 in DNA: TGTGCCAGCAGTGCACTTCCCGGGAGGTACGAGCAGTACTTC. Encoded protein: CASSALPGRYEQYF.

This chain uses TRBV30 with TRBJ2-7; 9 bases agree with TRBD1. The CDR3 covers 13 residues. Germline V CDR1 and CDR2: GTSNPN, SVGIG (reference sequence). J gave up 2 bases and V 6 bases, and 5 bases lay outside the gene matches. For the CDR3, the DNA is TGTGCCTGTTCCCGGGACAGGGCCTACGAGCAGTACTTC. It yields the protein CACSRDRAYEQYF. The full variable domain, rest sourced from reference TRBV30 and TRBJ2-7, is SQTIHQWPATLVQPVGSPLSLECTVEGTSNPNLYWYRQAAGRGLQLLFYSVGIGQISSEVPQNLSASRPQDRQFILSSKKLLLSDSGFYLCACSRDRAYEQYFGPGTRLTVT.

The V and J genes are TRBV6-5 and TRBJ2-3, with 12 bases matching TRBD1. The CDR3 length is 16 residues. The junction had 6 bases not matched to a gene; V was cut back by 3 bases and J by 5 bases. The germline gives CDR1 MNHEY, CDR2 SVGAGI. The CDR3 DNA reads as TGTGCCAGCAGTTATGGGACAGGGGGCTTGGGAGATACGCAGTATTTT. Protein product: CASSYGTGGLGDTQYF.

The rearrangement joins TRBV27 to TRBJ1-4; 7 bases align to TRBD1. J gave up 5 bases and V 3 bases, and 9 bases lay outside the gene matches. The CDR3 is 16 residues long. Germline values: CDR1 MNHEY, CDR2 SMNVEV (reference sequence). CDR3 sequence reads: CASSLWGRGLNEKLFF. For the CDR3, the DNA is TGTGCCAGCAGTTTGTGGGGGAGGGGGCTAAATGAAAAACTGTTTTTT.